This T cell receptor beta chain was observed in a study of cytomegalovirus exposure and HLA in healthy donors. Study observations and caveats: The listing of 150 or so TCR beta chains classed them as cytomegalovirus-associated.

Assay used: immunoSEQ multiplex PCR; TCRdb lists only in-frame clones, some missing. This sample has hundreds of thousands of clones, with 86% found just once. Turning to this clone: Its antigen remains unidentified.

The CDR3 covers 12 residues. V lost 5 bases, J lost 0 bases, and 5 bases lay in between. Germline V gene data show CDR1 as SGHAT and CDR2 as FQDESV (reference sequence). The sequence came from a young woman in good health and CMV-seronegative. The chain has TRBV11-1 and TRBJ2-7; D gene ambiguous. The sequenced sample was PBMCs. The CDR3, as DNA: TGTGCCAGCAGCCCGAGCTCCTACGAGCAGTACTTC. This encodes CASSPSSYEQYF.